This T cell receptor beta chain was captured by sequencing in a study of vaccination and CD4 T cells after COVID-19. Across the whole study: Each of the control cultures got a CEFX pool, an HIV-1 Nef pool, or no peptide. Findings and caveats of the study: Median approximately 90% of reactive clones detected in convalescent patients emerged only post-vaccination.

Documented treatment: approximately 9-day PBMC culture with coronavirus spike peptide pools or control peptides (ViraFEST assay). Positive PCR dates ranged from March to December 2020; these dates predated US Alpha, Beta and Delta variants. Concerning this clonotype: Its antigen remains unknown.

Sequence data for DNA of cultured CD4+ T cells were generated by the Oncomine TCR Beta short-read assay. TCRdb re-called the PCR reads with MiXCR, one entry per CDR3 protein. Among around 20,000 distinct CDR3 sequences, 70% were seen once, and the ten largest hold around 7.9%. This CDR3 contains 16 residues. The junction had 6 bases not matched to a gene; V was cut back by 2 bases and J by 0 bases. Per the germline V gene, CDR1 is SGHTA and CDR2 is FQGNSA. Sequencing was performed on CD4+ T cells from blood, cultured in vitro. This clonotype was sampled from a human donor who had recovered from COVID-19. The gene calls are TRBV7-2 and TRBJ1-1; 7 nucleotides agree with TRBD1. In DNA form, the CDR3 reads TGTGCCAGCAGCTTAATCGGAACAGGGGTGAACACTGAAGCTTTCTTT. Residues: CASSLIGTGVNTEAFF.